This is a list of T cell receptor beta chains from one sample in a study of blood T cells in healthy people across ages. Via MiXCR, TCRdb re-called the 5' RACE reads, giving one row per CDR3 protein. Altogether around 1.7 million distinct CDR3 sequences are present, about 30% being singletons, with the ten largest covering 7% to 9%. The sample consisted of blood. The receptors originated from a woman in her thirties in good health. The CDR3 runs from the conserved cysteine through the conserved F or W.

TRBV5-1,CASSTGRNQETQYF
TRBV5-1,CASSLRGTEQYF
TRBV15,CATSRDHSNSPLHF
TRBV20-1,CSASAGLGYEQYF
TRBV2,CASSFLAGTFGETQYF
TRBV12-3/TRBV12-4,CASSFSDSAKYF
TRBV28,CASSSPALAKNIQYF
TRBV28,CASSTPGLAGGPTDTQYF
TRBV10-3,CAIPSGSGANALTF
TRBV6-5,CASSYSQAPNTEAFF
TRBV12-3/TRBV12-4,CASSLGAYEQYF
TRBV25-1,CASSPGGGTNNEQFF
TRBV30,CAWTHNRENTEAFF
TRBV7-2,CASSVRETYEQYF
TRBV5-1,CASSRTSGRSHEQYF